These 28 T cell receptor beta chains share one sample of origin, sequenced in a study of long-term antiretroviral therapy in people with HIV. Samples were assayed with immunoSEQ v3.0 at survey level. Method: immunoSEQ multiplex PCR; TCRdb's copy keeps in-frame clones and lacks some. Of under 25,000 clones in the sample, 76% are singletons; the top ten hold about 9.3%. The starting material was unsorted PBMCs, obtained 0.5 years before starting antiretroviral therapy. The source is a man between 18 and 29 years old with HIV.

The chain links TRBV5-4 to TRBJ2-7; no clear D. V lost 4 bases to trimming and J lost 6 bases, with 17 bases between them. CDR3 length: 14 residues. Germline CDR1 reads SGHNT; CDR2 reads YYREEE (reference sequence). CDR3 protein: CASSGDQSFSEQYF. The CDR3 nucleotides read TGTGCCAGCAGCGGTGATCAATCCTTTTCCGAGCAGTACTTC.

The chain joins TRBV7-9 to TRBJ2-2, with 8 bases that match TRBD2. The V gene end was trimmed by 0 bases and the J gene end by 5 bases; junction bases not matched to a gene: 8. The germline CDR1 and CDR2 sequences are SEHNR and FQNEAQ (reference sequence). The CDR3 extends over 17 amino acids. CDR3 residues: CASSLALSGEGTGELFF. Here the CDR3 DNA reads TGTGCCAGCAGCTTAGCGCTTAGCGGGGAAGGTACCGGGGAGCTGTTTTTT.

The chain couples TRBV27 to TRBJ2-7; D might be TRBD1 (5 bases). The CDR3 length is 13 residues. Deletions cut 3 bases from V and 1 base from J, with 7 bases between. From germline, CDR1 is MNHEY and CDR2 SMNVEV (reference sequence). CDR3 sequence: CASSFDSSYEQYF. CDR3 nucleotides: TGTGCCAGCAGTTTCGACAGTTCCTACGAGCAGTACTTC.

This clone occurred once. The V and J genes are TRBV5-3 and TRBJ2-1; TRBD2 is a possible D gene (6 bases). TRBV5-3 is assigned to the ORF class and has an uncertain function. Trimming took 0 bases from V and 0 from J, leaving 13 bases between them. This CDR3 contains 17 residues. Here the CDR3 DNA reads TGTGCCAGAAGCTTGGGAGTTGCGGGAAGCTCCTACAATGAGCAGTTCTTC. Translated, it gives CARSLGVAGSSYNEQFF.

This clone occurred a few times. V is TRBV19 and J is TRBJ2-7; tentative D call: TRBD1 (6 bases). V lost 5 bases, J lost 1 base, and 15 bases lay in between. Germline CDR1 and CDR2: LNHDA and SQIVND (reference sequence). CDR3 length: 15 residues. For the CDR3, the DNA is TGTGCCAGTAGTTTGGAAACAGGGTGGTCCTACGAGCAGTACTTC. Translating gives CASSLETGWSYEQYF.

V and J are TRBV7-2 and TRBJ2-1; 8 nucleotides align to TRBD1. There are 15 residues in the CDR3. CDR1 is SGHTA and CDR2 is FQGNSA in the germline V gene. V trimming: 5 bases; J trimming: 6 bases; junction bases outside the gene matches: 9. The CDR3 nucleotides are TGTGCCAGCAGCATTACCGGGACAGGCGCCAATGAGCAGTTCTTC. The encoded protein is CASSITGTGANEQFF.

This clone was detected a few times. The J gene is TRBJ2-2, the V gene TRBV19; no clear D. V shed 2 bases and J shed 6 bases, with 13 bases lying between them. The CDR3 runs 15 residues. Germline loops: CDR1 LNHDA, CDR2 SQIVND (reference sequence). The CDR3 sequence is CASSIIFGSPGELFF. CDR3 sequence (DNA): TGTGCCAGTAGTATAATTTTCGGGTCTCCCGGGGAGCTGTTTTTT. Full variable domain (remainder filled in from reference TRBV19 and TRBJ2-2): DGGITQSPKYLFRKEGQNVTLSCEQNLNHDAMYWYRQDPGQGLRLIYYSQIVNDFQKGDIAEGYSVSREKKESFPLTVTSAQKNPTAFYLCASSIIFGSPGELFFGEGSRLTVL.

Written as DNA, the CDR3 is TGTGCCAGCAGCTTAATTGGTCCATACGAGCAGTACTTC. Protein product: CASSLIGPYEQYF. This chain connects TRBV7-9 to TRBJ2-7; no firm D call. CDR3 size: 13 residues. The germline V gene encodes CDR1 SEHNR and CDR2 FQNEAQ (reference sequence). V was shortened by 2 bases and J by 4 bases, with 9 bases between the two germline ends.

The J gene is TRBJ1-1, the V gene TRBV7-8, with 8 bases identical to TRBD1. The CDR3 totals 15 residues. Germline trimming cut 2 bases from V and 1 base from J; bases unmatched to any gene: 3. CDR1 SGHVS and CDR2 FQNEAQ come from the germline V gene. The CDR3 sequence: CASSLPGTGNTEAFF. As DNA, the CDR3 is TGTGCCAGCAGCTTACCGGGGACAGGGAACACTGAAGCTTTCTTT. Full variable domain (rest looked up from reference TRBV7-8 and TRBJ1-1): GAGVSQSPRYKVAKRGQDVALRCDPISGHVSLFWYQQALGQGPEFLTYFQNEAQLDKSGLPSDRFFAERPEGSVSTLKIQRTQQEDSAVYLCASSLPGTGNTEAFFGQGTRLTVV.

The J gene is TRBJ2-7, the V gene TRBV7-9, with 10 bases that match TRBD2. Trimming took 4 bases from V and 4 from J; bases not matched to a gene: 4. This CDR3 has 14 residues. The germline CDR1 and CDR2 sequences are SEHNR and FQNEAQ (reference sequence). As DNA, the CDR3 is TGTGCCAGCAGCTCGGGACTAGCGACTTACGAGCAGTACTTC. Amino acids: CASSSGLATYEQYF.

This clone was picked up a small number of times. This chain joins TRBV4-1 and TRBJ2-7, with 12 positions matching TRBD2. There are 15 residues in the CDR3. In germline, CDR1 is MGHRA, CDR2 YSYEKL. V trimming: 3 bases; J trimming: 3 bases; junction bases outside the gene matches: 3. The CDR3, as DNA: TGCGCCAGCAGCCATCTAGCGGGAGGGGGCTACGAGCAGTACTTC. Its translation: CASSHLAGGGYEQYF.

This chain links TRBV18 with TRBJ2-5; D possibly corresponds to TRBD2 (5 bases). The germline CDR1 and CDR2 sequences are KGHSH and LQKENI. The CDR3 covers 13 residues. V was clipped by 2 bases and J by 5 bases, with 9 bases between them. The CDR3 sequence: CASSPFRRETQYF. The DNA for the CDR3 is TGTGCCAGCTCACCATTCCGGAGGGAGACCCAGTACTTC.

The V call is TRBV18, the J call TRBJ2-1; tentatively, D is TRBD2 (5 bases). This CDR3 is 14 amino acids long. Trimming pared 7 bases from V and 1 base from J, leaving 11 bases between. Looked up from germline, CDR1 is KGHSH and CDR2 is LQKENI. CDR3 sequence reads: CASLGGPSYNEQFF. The CDR3 coding sequence is TGTGCCAGCTTGGGCGGGCCGTCCTACAATGAGCAGTTCTTC.

This clone has a handful of counts. This chain uses TRBV14 with TRBJ2-1; D is unclear. Trimming took off 1 base at V and 9 bases at J, with 10 bases between the two ends. The CDR3 length is 13 residues. CDR1 is SGHDN and CDR2 is FVKESK in the germline V gene. Written as DNA, the CDR3 is TGTGCCAGCAGCCAAGTGGCTCGCCGTGAGCAGTTCTTC. Amino acids: CASSQVARREQFF.

The rearrangement links TRBV7-2 to TRBJ2-3; possibly TRBD1 for D (5 bases). Between the trimmed V and J ends, which lost 6 bases and 8 bases, there was a span of 12 bases. The CDR3 is 12 amino acids. Per germline, CDR1 SGHTA and CDR2 FQGNSA. CDR3 nucleotides: TGTGCCAGCAGTTCTGACAGAGGTACGCAGTATTTT. As protein: CASSSDRGTQYF.

The gene calls are TRBV19 and TRBJ2-7; no firm D call. V was trimmed by 1 base and J by 5 bases, leaving 6 bases between them. Looked up from germline, CDR1 is LNHDA and CDR2 is SQIVND (reference sequence). This CDR3 region has 12 residues. DNA for the CDR3: TGTGCCAGTAGTATAGTAGGAGACGAGCAGTACTTC. Its protein product is CASSIVGDEQYF.

The chain couples TRBV28 to TRBJ2-7; 10 bases map to TRBD2. The CDR3 is 14 amino acids. The J segment lost 6 bases and the V segment lost 6 bases, leaving 8 bases of the junction unmatched. Germline values: CDR1 MDHEN, CDR2 SYDVKM. CDR3 in DNA: TGTGCCAGCAGCTGGGAGCTAGCGGGAGCCGAGCAGTACTTC. This translates into CASSWELAGAEQYF.

This clone has a handful of counts. This sequence joins TRBV27 and TRBJ2-7; D possibly matches TRBD1 or TRBD2 (6 bases each). Looked up from germline, CDR1 is MNHEY and CDR2 is SMNVEV (reference sequence). This CDR3 contains 14 residues. Trimming stripped 8 bases from V and 7 bases from J, with 21 bases between. The CDR3 sequence is CASASGTGGLEQYF. CDR3 nucleotides: TGTGCCAGCGCCTCCGGGACCGGGGGCCTGGAGCAGTACTTC.

The gene calls are TRBV6-1 and TRBJ2-1; 12 nucleotides align to TRBD2. This CDR3 contains 15 residues. Trimming took 10 bases from V and 5 from J; bases not matched to a gene: 9. Germline lookup yields CDR1 MNHNS and CDR2 SASEGT. The CDR3 DNA sequence: TGTGCCACCAAAAGACTAGCGGGAGACAACAATGAGCAGTTCTTC. This encodes CATKRLAGDNNEQFF.

The V gene is TRBV5-4, the J gene TRBJ2-7; 9 nucleotides align to TRBD2. From germline, CDR1 is SGHNT and CDR2 YYREEE (reference sequence). With 4 bases clipped from V and 1 base from J, the junction kept 6 bases outside the gene matches. CDR3 size: 15 residues. CDR3 nucleotide sequence: TGTGCCAGCAGCCGAAGCGGGGGGAAGTCCTACGAGCAGTACTTC. It encodes CASSRSGGKSYEQYF.

V gene TRBV7-8 combines with J gene TRBJ2-7, with 10 bases identical to TRBD2. Per germline, CDR1 SGHVS and CDR2 FQNEAQ. This CDR3 is 15 amino acids long. J was trimmed by 4 bases and V by 5 bases; bases with no gene match: 8. CDR3 sequence (DNA): TGTGCCAGCAGCCTGGTCGGGACTAGCGCTTACGAGCAGTACTTC. This sequence encodes CASSLVGTSAYEQYF.

This sequence joins TRBV5-1 and TRBJ2-2, with D hard to call. The germline CDR1 and CDR2 sequences are SGHRS and YFSETQ. V was shortened by 4 bases and J by 1 base, with 20 bases between the two germline ends. The CDR3 extends over 18 amino acids. CDR3 region: CASSTPRLGLGNTGELFF. The CDR3 nucleotides read TGCGCCAGCAGCACTCCCCGGTTAGGGCTAGGGAACACCGGGGAGCTGTTTTTT.

The CDR3 protein is CASSKAAGGTDTQYF. CDR3 nucleotide sequence: TGTGCCAGTAGTAAAGCGGCAGGGGGCACAGATACGCAGTATTTT. J is TRBJ2-3 and V is TRBV19, with D perhaps TRBD1 (6 bases). Germline V gives CDR1 LNHDA, CDR2 SQIVND (reference sequence). V lost 4 bases and J 1 base, leaving 12 bases between the germline ends. The CDR3 has 15 amino acids. The variable domain in full, with the rest retrieved from reference TRBV19 and TRBJ2-3, is DGGITQSPKYLFRKEGQNVTLSCEQNLNHDAMYWYRQDPGQGLRLIYYSQIVNDFQKGDIAEGYSVSREKKESFPLTVTSAQKNPTAFYLCASSKAAGGTDTQYFGPGTRLTVL.

V usage is TRBV9 and J usage is TRBJ2-1; TRBD2 matches 10 bases. The CDR3 sequence is 16 residues long. The trim removed 4 bases at V and 3 bases at J, leaving 7 bases unmatched. Germline assignment: CDR1 SGDLS and CDR2 YYNGEE. CDR3 region: CASSPLAGVDYNEQFF. CDR3 DNA sequence: TGTGCCAGCAGCCCTCTAGCGGGAGTGGACTACAATGAGCAGTTCTTC.

V usage is TRBV27 and J usage is TRBJ1-5; no firm D call. Trimming cost V 2 bases and J 4 bases, with 9 bases left between them. This CDR3 region has 14 residues. Germline CDR1 reads MNHEY; CDR2 reads SMNVEV (reference sequence). The chain's CDR3 is CASSLGVGNQPQHF. The CDR3 region has the DNA TGTGCCAGCAGTTTAGGGGTAGGGAATCAGCCCCAGCATTTT.

V usage is TRBV4-1 and J usage is TRBJ2-7; tentative D call: TRBD2 (5 bases). In germline, CDR1 is MGHRA, CDR2 YSYEKL. Trimming shortened V by 1 base and J by 2 bases, and 9 bases separated the two germline ends. This CDR3 comprises 14 residues. Here the CDR3 DNA reads TGCGCCAGCAGCCAAGCCGGGAAAGCCTACGAGCAGTACTTC. Translated: CASSQAGKAYEQYF.

This sequence joins TRBV5-1 and TRBJ2-3; 11 nucleotides agree with TRBD2. This CDR3 is built from 16 residues. Germline CDR1 SGHRS, CDR2 YFSETQ. V was pared by 3 bases and J by 5 bases, with 8 bases of the junction left unmatched. The chain's CDR3 is CASSYNSGGAGDTQYF. The DNA of the CDR3 is TGCGCCAGCAGCTATAATAGCGGGGGGGCCGGAGATACGCAGTATTTT.

This chain connects TRBV19 to TRBJ1-1; TRBD1 might be the D (6 bases). V lost 4 bases and J lost 4, with 13 bases in between. Germline V gene sequence: CDR1 LNHDA, CDR2 SQIVND (reference sequence). This CDR3 has 14 amino acids. The CDR3 DNA reads TGTGCCAGTAGTAACAGGGTGGGGCTCACTGAAGCTTTCTTT. Encoded protein: CASSNRVGLTEAFF.